Sequencing of this T cell receptor beta chain was carried out in a study of shared clonotypes between healthy human individuals. The study, taken as a whole, reports: Though the depth was large, rarefaction showed that sorted-subset sequencing was incomplete.

Some clones are missing from TCRdb's copy, which holds only in-frame ones; the method was immunoSEQ multiplex PCR. The repertoire has more than 1,200,000 clones, around 98.5% of them found once; the top ten carry about 0.34%. Regarding this clone: Its matching antigen is unknown.

V lost 6 bases, J lost 7 bases, and 16 bases lay in between. In germline, CDR1 is WSHSY, CDR2 SAAADI. This CDR3 spans 13 amino acids. The J gene is TRBJ2-7, the V gene TRBV10-2; possible D gene TRBD2, 6 bases. The sequenced sample was naive CD4+ T cells sorted from blood. Subset in this sample: CD45RA+ positively selected. The receptor was isolated from a man under 40 in good health. Written as DNA, the CDR3 is TGCGCCAGCAGAACCCCGGGGGAAACGGAGCAGTACTTC. This codes for CASRTPGETEQYF.